This entry features one TCR beta chain sequence. This record comes from a study of T cells after somatic rescue of genetic block. The method was immunoSEQ multiplex PCR; TCRdb's version includes in-frame clones alone and lacks a portion of them. This sample yields around 12,000 clones, of which approximately 79% are seen a single time; 22% belongs to the top ten. The CDR3 has 16 residues. The ends lost 5 bases at V and 0 bases at J; junction bases unmatched: 5. From germline, CDR1 is SGHDN and CDR2 FVKESK. V usage is TRBV14 and J usage is TRBJ2-4; 9 bases fit TRBD1. This clonotype originated in a boy aged 10-17 years. Sequenced sample: peripheral blood mononuclear cells (PBMCs). CDR3 protein: CASSKTGGLAKNIQYF. CDR3 sequence (DNA): TGTGCCAGCAGCAAGACAGGGGGACTAGCCAAAAACATTCAGTACTTC.